Here is one TCR beta chain with its context. Data came from immunoSEQ multiplex PCR; TCRdb stores just in-frame clones and leaves some out. The repertoire includes about 85,000 clones, 85% to 90% of them detected once, and around a fifth sits in the top ten. This specimen belongs to a study of identifying expanded T cells in peripheral blood. V dropped 2 bases and J dropped 7 bases, with 6 bases sitting between them. The CDR3 loop spans 12 amino acids. Germline V gene sequence: CDR1 SGHAT, CDR2 FQNNGV. This sequence originates from a person between 18 and 75 years old in good health. The genes are TRBV11-2 and TRBJ1-3, with D uncertain. Specimen: blood. The CDR3 DNA reads TGTGCCAGCAGCTTATTTAGGAACACCATATATTTT. Its translation: CASSLFRNTIYF.